This is a list of T cell receptor beta chains from one sample in a study of OX40 agonist ivuxolimab in advanced cancers. Produced via immunoSEQ multiplex PCR; TCRdb's table is partial and in-frame only. The sample yields roughly 64,000 clones, around 90% seen once. Sequenced here: CD4+ or CD8+ T cells sorted from blood, sampled in a trial of the OX40 agonist ivuxolimab. Receptor source: an adult with an advanced solid tumor such as melanoma, head and neck, liver or kidney cancer. The CDR3 runs from the conserved cysteine through the conserved F or W. D genes are given only for firm matches. A row's size may be missing; if present it is once, few, many or a size class.

d_call	j_call	v_call	clone_size	cdr3_nt	cdr3_aa
TRBD2	TRBJ2-1	TRBV6-5	.	TGTGCCAGCAGTGCGGGACTACCGAACTACAATGAGCAGTTCTTC	CASSAGLPNYNEQFF
TRBD2	TRBJ2-1	TRBV4-2	.	TGTGCCAGCAGCCAAGCACTAGCGGGAGACCTCTACAATGAGCAGTTCTTC	CASSQALAGDLYNEQFF
.	TRBJ2-2	TRBV6-5	.	TGTGCCAGCAGTTTTTCGGAGAACACCGGGGAGCTGTTTTTT	CASSFSENTGELFF
TRBD2	TRBJ2-2	TRBV7-6	.	TGTGCCAGCAGCTCGGGGACTAGCGGGAGAACCGGGGAGCTGTTTTTT	CASSSGTSGRTGELFF
TRBD1	TRBJ2-5	TRBV13	once	TGTGCCAGCAGCATCCGACAGGGACGAGAGACCCAGTACTTC	CASSIRQGRETQYF
.	TRBJ1-1	TRBV2	once	TGTGCCAGCAGCCCCCAGGGGCGAGGTGAAGCTTTCTTT	CASSPQGRGEAFF
TRBD1	TRBJ2-6	TRBV19	.	TGTGCCAGTAGACCCGACAGGGCTGGGGCCAACGTCCTGACTTTC	CASRPDRAGANVLTF
.	TRBJ1-2	TRBV14	.	TGTGCCAGCAGCCAAGATGTAGGCAGGGTCGGTGGCTACACCTTC	CASSQDVGRVGGYTF
TRBD1	TRBJ2-2	TRBV9	.	TGTGCCAGCAGCGTAGGGGACAGACCCGGGGAGCTGTTTTTT	CASSVGDRPGELFF
TRBD2	TRBJ2-7	TRBV6-5	.	TGTGCCAGCAGTTATTCTCGCGGGAGGCCCTACGAGCAGTACTTC	CASSYSRGRPYEQYF
.	TRBJ2-2	TRBV7-2	once	TGTGCCAGCAGCGACCGGACACCCACCGGGGAGCTGTTTTTT	CASSDRTPTGELFF
.	TRBJ1-4	TRBV4-2	.	TGTGCCAGCAGCCAAGACCGACAGTCAACTAATGAAAAACTGTTTTTT	CASSQDRQSTNEKLFF
.	TRBJ2-7	TRBV5-8	.	TGTGCCAGCAGCGCGAGGACGGGCGAGCAGTACTTC	CASSARTGEQYF
.	TRBJ2-7	TRBV6-6	.	TGTGCCAGCAGCCAACCAGGGACTTCCTACGAGCAGTACTTC	CASSQPGTSYEQYF
TRBD2	TRBJ2-2	TRBV7-2	.	TGTGCCAGCAGCTTAGCCTGGAGGGAGGGGACCGGGGAGCTGTTTTTT	CASSLAWREGTGELFF
TRBD2	TRBJ2-3	TRBV19	.	TGTGCCAGTAGTAGGTTAGCGGGAGGGGCAGATACGCAGTATTTT	CASSRLAGGADTQYF
.	TRBJ2-5	TRBV7-2	.	TGTGCCAGCAGCTTAGCCCAGACTAGTTCGGGGACCCAGTACTTC	CASSLAQTSSGTQYF
TRBD1	TRBJ2-1	TRBV19	.	TGTGCCAGTAGATCCCTAACAGGGGCTGAGCAGTTCTTC	CASRSLTGAEQFF
.	TRBJ2-7	TRBV25-1	.	TGTGCCAGCAGTGAATACGGGAGCTCCTACGAGCAGTACTTC	CASSEYGSSYEQYF
.	TRBJ2-3	TRBV5-1	.	TGCGCCAGCGGGAGTATGGCAGATACGCAGTATTTT	CASGSMADTQYF
.	TRBJ1-1	TRBV15	.	TGTGCCACCAGCAGAGAGGTGGGGGGCTGGTTGGGTACTGAAGCTTTCTTT	CATSREVGGWLGTEAFF
.	TRBJ1-6	TRBV30	.	TGTGCCTGGAGTCCCGGGGTGGAGACCACCCTCCACTTT	CAWSPGVETTLHF
.	TRBJ2-7	TRBV6-5	.	TGTGCCAGCAGTTACTCTGCCCAGTACGAGCAGTACTTC	CASSYSAQYEQYF